These 22 T cell receptor beta chains share one sample of origin, sequenced in a study of CD8+ T cells in alopecia areata. Reverse transcribed after extraction, RNA yielded cDNA as the sequencing template. Method: immunoSEQ multiplex PCR; TCRdb's copy keeps in-frame clones and lacks some. The profile covers 200,000 or so clones, with roughly two fifths appearing a single time and around 0.48% taken by the ten largest. Treatment here: oral pan-JAK inhibitor, 5-10 mg twice daily. The source material was CD4+ T cells sorted from blood, sampled at approximately week 30, from a patient treated with tofacitinib. The receptor set was obtained from a human donor with alopecia areata.

The J gene is TRBJ2-3, the V gene TRBV7-6; D is unresolved. This CDR3 has 16 amino acids. Looked up from germline, CDR1 is SGHVS and CDR2 is FNYEAQ. V was trimmed by 1 base and J by 0 bases, leaving 11 bases between them. The CDR3 here is CASSLEAAVSTDTQYF. The DNA for the CDR3 is TGTGCCAGCAGCTTAGAGGCCGCGGTCAGCACAGATACGCAGTATTTT.

This clone was counted only a few times. The V call is TRBV5-1, the J call TRBJ1-2; TRBD1 is a possible D gene (6 bases). Germline-derived CDR1 and CDR2 are SGHRS and YFSETQ. CDR3 length: 13 amino acids. Trimming left V 1 base short and J 6 bases short, with 10 bases between. CDR3 in amino acids: CASSLFQGNGYTF. The DNA for the CDR3 is TGCGCCAGCAGCTTGTTTCAGGGGAATGGCTACACCTTC. The full variable domain, with the rest looked up from reference TRBV5-1 and TRBJ1-2, is KAGVTQTPRYLIKTRGQQVTLSCSPISGHRSVSWYQQTPGQGLQFLFEYFSETQRNKGNFPGRFSGRQFSNSRSEMNVSTLELGDSALYLCASSLFQGNGYTFGSGTRLTVV.

V gene TRBV10-3 combines with J gene TRBJ2-7; tentative D call: TRBD2 (5 bases). The CDR3 length is 17 residues. With 4 bases removed from V and 2 bases from J, the gap between germline ends came to 21 bases. Germline CDR1 reads ENHRY; CDR2 reads SYGVKD. CDR3 in amino acids: CAISGGRGRESPYEQYF. The CDR3 DNA sequence: TGTGCCATCAGTGGAGGTCGAGGGCGCGAATCTCCCTACGAGCAGTACTTC.

The rearrangement links TRBV2 to TRBJ2-1; 7 nucleotides match TRBD2. This CDR3 comprises 14 residues. Unmatched junction bases numbered 9, after V lost 4 bases and J lost 9 bases. Germline CDR1 SNHLY, CDR2 FYNNEI. This CDR3 reads CASSVREGPFEQFF. In DNA form, the CDR3 reads TGTGCCAGCAGTGTTAGGGAGGGCCCGTTTGAGCAGTTCTTC.

This clone was observed at least ten times. V and J are TRBV11-2 and TRBJ2-1; a weak D match, TRBD2 (5 bases). The CDR3 loop spans 14 amino acids. Germline V CDR1 and CDR2: SGHAT, FQNNGV. V was cut by 4 bases and J by 10 bases, with 17 bases left in between. The CDR3 sequence: CASSSLSVGGEQFF. DNA for the CDR3: TGTGCCAGCAGCTCCCTTAGCGTCGGCGGAGAGCAGTTCTTC.

The chain carries TRBV7-8 and TRBJ2-1; TRBD2 might be the D (5 bases). The CDR3 covers 14 residues. With 3 bases removed from V and 7 bases from J, the gap between germline ends came to 13 bases. Germline V gene data show CDR1 as SGHVS and CDR2 as FQNEAQ. The CDR3 nucleotides read TGTGCCAGCAGCTTGCGTTTTCGGGAAAATGAGCAGTTCTTC. As protein: CASSLRFRENEQFF.

This chain links TRBV19 with TRBJ2-3; D gene uncertain. CDR1 LNHDA and CDR2 SQIVND come from the germline V gene (reference sequence). The CDR3 is made up of 15 amino acids. V lost 5 bases to trimming and J lost 2 bases, with 14 bases between them. The CDR3: CASSPAQVVTDTQYF. The CDR3 nucleotides are TGTGCCAGTAGTCCAGCTCAGGTGGTCACAGATACGCAGTATTTT.

V and J are TRBV7-3 and TRBJ2-5, with TRBD1 identical over 9 bases. V trimming: 4 bases; J trimming: 4 bases; junction bases outside the gene matches: 4. The CDR3 covers 14 residues. The germline V gene has CDR1 SGHTA and CDR2 FQGTGA. The CDR3 DNA reads as TGTGCCAGCAGCTCCTCGGGACAGGGAGAGACCCAGTACTTC. Residues: CASSSSGQGETQYF.

The rearrangement uses TRBV6-1 and TRBJ2-4, with 10 bases fitting TRBD1. Germline V gene data show CDR1 as MNHNS and CDR2 as SASEGT. V dropped 2 bases and J dropped 0; count of bases not matched to a gene: 4. The CDR3 is 17 amino acids. CDR3 region: CASSERTGGLAKNIQYF. Written as DNA, the CDR3 is TGTGCCAGCAGTGAACGGACAGGGGGACTAGCCAAAAACATTCAGTACTTC.

The chain joins TRBV5-8 to TRBJ2-7, with TRBD2 identical over 9 bases. The germline V gene has CDR1 SGHTS and CDR2 YDEGEE. V lost 0 bases and J lost 1; bases outside the gene matches: 11. This CDR3 spans 18 amino acids. CDR3 DNA sequence: TGTGCCAGCAGCTTGGACAGCGGGGGGCTCCTCGTATCCTACGAGCAGTACTTC. Encoded protein: CASSLDSGGLLVSYEQYF.

The chain links TRBV27 to TRBJ1-2; TRBD1 aligns across 9 bases. CDR3 size: 14 residues. The ends lost 5 bases at V and 7 bases at J; junction bases unmatched: 8. Per germline, CDR1 MNHEY and CDR2 SMNVEV (reference sequence). The CDR3 here is CASSPNRGQGGYTF. In DNA form, the CDR3 reads TGTGCCAGCAGTCCCAACAGGGGGCAGGGTGGCTACACCTTC.

The sample holds many counts of this clone. The chain joins TRBV7-2 to TRBJ2-1, with D maybe TRBD1 (5 bases). CDR3 size: 15 residues. CDR1 and CDR2 (germline): SGHTA, FQGNSA. The germline V and J ends were trimmed by 2 bases and 9 bases, with 17 bases remaining between them. CDR3 nucleotide sequence: TGTGCCAGCAGCTTATTGGTGATCAGGGCTGGTGAGCAGTTCTTC. Its protein is CASSLLVIRAGEQFF. Full variable domain (missing parts from reference TRBV7-2 and TRBJ2-1): GAGVSQSPSNKVTEKGKDVELRCDPISGHTALYWYRQSLGQGLEFLIYFQGNSAPDKSGLPSDRFSAERTGGSVSTLTIQRTQQEDSAVYLCASSLLVIRAGEQFFGPGTRLTVL.

On this clone itself: One end of the junction varies from germline; a read error may be responsible. The CDR3, as DNA: TGCGCCAGCAGCGAAGACAGGGGGGAGACCCAGTACTTC. This translates into CASSEDRGETQYF. The chain combines TRBV4-1 with TRBJ2-5; 9 bases fit TRBD1. The CDR3 extends over 13 amino acids. The V gene's germline CDR1 is MGHRA and CDR2 YSYEKL.

The chain carries TRBV5-1 and TRBJ1-2; the D is unclear. This CDR3 region has 16 residues. V gave up 0 bases and J gave up 4 bases, with 16 bases separating them. Germline-derived CDR1 and CDR2 are SGHRS and YFSETQ. The CDR3 sequence is CASSLAAGRSSYGYTF. The CDR3 nucleotides read TGCGCCAGCAGCTTGGCGGCAGGAAGGTCCTCCTATGGCTACACCTTC.

This chain connects TRBV2 to TRBJ1-5; D is possibly TRBD1 (5 bases). Germline values: CDR1 SNHLY, CDR2 FYNNEI. This CDR3 has 14 residues. V was pared by 7 bases and J by 0 bases, with 10 bases between. For the CDR3, the DNA is TGTGCCAGCATGGACACTTCTAGCAATCAGCCCCAGCATTTT. Translating gives CASMDTSSNQPQHF.

The chain carries TRBV29-1 and TRBJ1-2; the D gene is possibly TRBD1 (6 bases). This CDR3 is built from 14 residues. Germline V gives CDR1 SQVTM, CDR2 ANQGSEA. Trimming took off 0 bases at V and 4 bases at J, with 12 bases between the two ends. CDR3 sequence (DNA): TGCAGCGTTGAAGATAGGGGGGCTAGCTATGGCTACACCTTC. Translation: CSVEDRGASYGYTF.

V and J are TRBV11-2 and TRBJ2-2; tentative D call: TRBD1 (5 bases). CDR3 length equals 15 residues. The germline V gene has CDR1 SGHAT and CDR2 FQNNGV. V was clipped by 8 bases and J by 5 bases, with 18 bases between them. In nucleotides, the CDR3 is TGTGCCAGCGCCACCGTCCAGGGAAGAACCGGGGAGCTGTTTTTT. The encoded protein is CASATVQGRTGELFF. Using reference TRBV11-2 and TRBJ2-2 for the parts outside the CDR3, the full variable domain is EAGVAQSPRYKIIEKRQSVAFWCNPISGHATLYWYQQILGQGPKLLIQFQNNGVVDDSQLPKDRFSAERLKGVDSTLKIQPAKLEDSAVYLCASATVQGRTGELFFGEGSRLTVL.

This clone has ten or more counts. This chain joins TRBV30 and TRBJ1-5, with TRBD1 matching over 9 bases. The CDR3 contains 13 residues. After removal of 3 bases from V and 10 bases from J, the junction contained 7 bases not matched to a gene. The germline CDR1 and CDR2 sequences are GTSNPN and SVGIG (reference sequence). The DNA for the CDR3 is TGTGCCTGGAGCCGTACAGGGGGCCAACCCCAGCATTTT. Amino acid sequence: CAWSRTGGQPQHF.

The chain couples TRBV5-1 to TRBJ1-6; tentatively, D is TRBD1 (5 bases). Trimming removed 0 bases from V and 7 bases from J, with 8 bases in between. The germline V gene has CDR1 SGHRS and CDR2 YFSETQ. The CDR3 extends over 14 amino acids. CDR3 loop: CASSLGQQNSPLHF. In nucleotides, the CDR3 is TGCGCCAGCAGCTTGGGACAGCAAAATTCACCCCTCCACTTT.

This chain joins TRBV9 and TRBJ1-5, with 7 bases identical to TRBD1. With 4 bases clipped from V and 1 base from J, the junction kept 17 bases outside the gene matches. Germline V gene lookup returns CDR1 SGDLS and CDR2 YYNGEE. The CDR3 totals 19 residues. DNA of the CDR3: TGTGCCAGCAGCCACCAGGGGGATCTACCTAGAACGAGCAATCAGCCCCAGCATTTT. Amino acid sequence: CASSHQGDLPRTSNQPQHF.

The chain couples TRBV19 to TRBJ2-7; 7 nucleotides align to TRBD1. Germline-derived CDR1 and CDR2 are LNHDA and SQIVND (reference sequence). V gave up 7 bases and J gave up 1 base; unmatched junction bases: 7. This CDR3 contains 14 residues. The CDR3 region is CASKTRDRSYEQYF. CDR3 DNA: TGTGCCAGTAAAACAAGGGACAGATCCTACGAGCAGTACTTC.

This clone was found a few times. The genes are TRBV29-1 and TRBJ2-3; TRBD2 aligns across 7 bases. The V and J ends lost 7 bases and 2 bases, in that order; junction bases with no gene match: 3. The CDR3 is made up of 12 amino acids. The germline CDR1 and CDR2 sequences are SQVTM and ANQGSEA. CDR3 protein: CSGGRDTDTQYF. The CDR3, as DNA: TGCAGCGGTGGGAGGGACACAGATACGCAGTATTTT.